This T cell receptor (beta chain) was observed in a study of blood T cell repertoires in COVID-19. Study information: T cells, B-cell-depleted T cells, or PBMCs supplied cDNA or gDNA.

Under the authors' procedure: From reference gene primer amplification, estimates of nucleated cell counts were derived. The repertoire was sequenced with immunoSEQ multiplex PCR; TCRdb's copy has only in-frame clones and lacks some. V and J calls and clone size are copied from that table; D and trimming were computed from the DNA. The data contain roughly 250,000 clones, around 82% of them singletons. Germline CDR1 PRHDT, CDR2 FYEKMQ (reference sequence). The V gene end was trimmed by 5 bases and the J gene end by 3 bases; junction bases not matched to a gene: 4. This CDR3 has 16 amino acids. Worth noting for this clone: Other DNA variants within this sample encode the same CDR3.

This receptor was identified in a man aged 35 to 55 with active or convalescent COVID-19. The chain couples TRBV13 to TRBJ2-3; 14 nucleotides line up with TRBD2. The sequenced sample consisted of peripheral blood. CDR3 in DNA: TGTGCCAGCAGCCTTAGACTAGCGGGGGGGACAGATACGCAGTATTTT. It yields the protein CASSLRLAGGTDTQYF. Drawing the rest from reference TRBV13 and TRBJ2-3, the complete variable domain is AAGVIQSPRHLIKEKRETATLKCYPIPRHDTVYWYQQGPGQDPQFLISFYEKMQSDKGSIPDRFSAQQFSDYHSELNMSSLELGDSALYFCASSLRLAGGTDTQYFGPGTRLTVL.